The sequence of this T cell receptor beta chain was determined in a study of cytomegalovirus exposure and HLA in healthy donors. On the study more broadly: Both the 120 validation repertoires and the approximately 700 first-cohort repertoires used the same platform, as reported by a later analysis.

Per germline, CDR1 MGHRA and CDR2 YSYEKL. This CDR3 has 14 amino acids. Losses at the gene ends were 2 bases for V and 5 bases for J; bases not matched to a gene: 6. Study findings and constraints: Diagnosis of cytomegalovirus status made by the classifier reportedly showed high specificity and sensitivity. In vitro testing confirmed a few CMV-associated chains as specific for CMV antigens. Cytomegalovirus association was listed for approximately 160 TCR beta chains.

A word on this clone: Its cognate antigen is unknown.

Some clones are missing from TCRdb's copy, which holds only in-frame ones; the method was immunoSEQ multiplex PCR. Here the sample spans over 200,000 clones, less than 95% being singletons. The source material was PBMCs. The chain joins TRBV4-1 to TRBJ2-7, with 7 positions matching TRBD1. The sequence came from a woman aged 25 to 39 in good health and CMV-seronegative. This chain's CDR3 is CASSQTTGSHEQYF. CDR3 nucleotide sequence: TGCGCCAGCAGCCAAACGACAGGGTCCCACGAGCAGTACTTC.